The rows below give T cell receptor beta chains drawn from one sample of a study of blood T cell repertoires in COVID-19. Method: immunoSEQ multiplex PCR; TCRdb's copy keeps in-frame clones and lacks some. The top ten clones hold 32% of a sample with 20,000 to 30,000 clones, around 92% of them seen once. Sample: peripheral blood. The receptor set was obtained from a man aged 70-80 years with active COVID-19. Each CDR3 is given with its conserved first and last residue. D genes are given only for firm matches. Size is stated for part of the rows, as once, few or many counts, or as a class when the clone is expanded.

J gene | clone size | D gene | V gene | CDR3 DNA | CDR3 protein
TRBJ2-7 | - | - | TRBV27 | TGTGCCACTGCGGGACAGCACTCCTACGAGCAGTACTTC | CATAGQHSYEQYF
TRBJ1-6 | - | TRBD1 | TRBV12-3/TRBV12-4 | TGTGCCAGCCATCAGGGACAGAATTCACCCCTCCACTTT | CASHQGQNSPLHF
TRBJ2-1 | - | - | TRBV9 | TGTGCCAGCAGTTACGATATGGGGGCTTACAATGAGCAGTTCTTC | CASSYDMGAYNEQFF
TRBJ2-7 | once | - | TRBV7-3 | TGTGCCAGCAGCTTAAACGGTTACGAGCAGTACTTC | CASSLNGYEQYF
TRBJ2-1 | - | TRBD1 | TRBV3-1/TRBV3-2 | TGTGCCAGCAGCCAACCCGGGACAGAGCTTTTCAGACAGTTCTTC | CASSQPGTELFRQFF
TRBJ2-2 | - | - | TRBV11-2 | TGTGCCAGCAGCCTAAGGACAGCCGAAACGAACACCGGGGAGCTGTTTTTT | CASSLRTAETNTGELFF
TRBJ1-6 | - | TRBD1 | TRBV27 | TGTGCCAGCAGTTCGTTCCCATATCCGGGACAGAAATCACCCCTCCACTTT | CASSSFPYPGQKSPLHF
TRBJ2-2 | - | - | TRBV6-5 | TGTGCCAGCAGTTCCGGCACCGGGGAGCTGTTTTTT | CASSSGTGELFF
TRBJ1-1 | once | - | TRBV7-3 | TGTGCCAGCATCGGAGGACGGCTCAACACTGAAGCTTTCTTT | CASIGGRLNTEAFF
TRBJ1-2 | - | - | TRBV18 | TGTGCCAGCTCACCAGCCATTGATGCGGGGGCAAATGGCTACACCTTC | CASSPAIDAGANGYTF
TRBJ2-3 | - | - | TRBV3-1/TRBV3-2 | TGTGCCAGCAGCTCGACAGAGTTTAGCACAGATACGCAGTATTTT | CASSSTEFSTDTQYF
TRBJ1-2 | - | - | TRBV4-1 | TGCGCCAGCAGCAAGGGGGGGTCCTATGGCTACACCTTC | CASSKGGSYGYTF
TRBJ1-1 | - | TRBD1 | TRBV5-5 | TGTGCCAGCAGCCCCCGGGACAGGGTATATGACACTGAAGCTTTCTTT | CASSPRDRVYDTEAFF
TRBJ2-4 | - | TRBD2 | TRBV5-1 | TGCGCCAGCAGCCGGGGACTAGCGGGACCAGGGACTCTAGCCAAAAACATTCAGTACTTC | CASSRGLAGPGTLAKNIQYF
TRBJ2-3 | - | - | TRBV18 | TGTGCCAGCTCAGCTAGCTTCTCCACAGATACGCAGTATTTT | CASSASFSTDTQYF
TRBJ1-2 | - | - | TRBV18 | TGTGCCAGCTCACCAGGGAGCAACTATGGCTACACCTTC | CASSPGSNYGYTF
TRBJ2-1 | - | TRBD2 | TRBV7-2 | TGTGCCAGCAGCATTCCATTACTTAGCGGGTCCTACAATGAGCAGTTCTTC | CASSIPLLSGSYNEQFF
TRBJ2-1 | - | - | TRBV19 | TGTGCCAGTAGTATTGGGGCGGTCCCCAATGAGCAGTTCTTC | CASSIGAVPNEQFF
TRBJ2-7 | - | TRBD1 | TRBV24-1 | TGTGCCACCAGTGATCCGGGACAGGGCCACGAGCAGTACTTC | CATSDPGQGHEQYF
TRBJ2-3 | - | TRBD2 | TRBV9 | TGTGCCAGCAGCGTTGTCGCGGGAGGGCCCACAGATACGCAGTATTTT | CASSVVAGGPTDTQYF
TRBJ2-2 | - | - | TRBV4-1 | TGCGCCAGCAGATCCGTTGTGCGCCCCGGGGAGCTGTTTTTT | CASRSVVRPGELFF
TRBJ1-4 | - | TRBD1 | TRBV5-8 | TGTGCCAGCAGCACCTCCGGGACAGTTAATGAAAAACTGTTTTTT | CASSTSGTVNEKLFF
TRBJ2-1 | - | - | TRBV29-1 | TGCAGCGTTAGATCGGTCACCGTCTCCTACAATGAGCAGTTCTTC | CSVRSVTVSYNEQFF
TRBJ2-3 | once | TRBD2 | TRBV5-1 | TGCGCCAGCAGCTACGCGACTAGCGGGGTGAGATGGCAAACAGATACGCAGTATTTT | CASSYATSGVRWQTDTQYF
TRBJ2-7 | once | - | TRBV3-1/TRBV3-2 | TGTGCCAGCAGCCAAGCTTCAGGGTCCTACGAGCAGTACTTC | CASSQASGSYEQYF
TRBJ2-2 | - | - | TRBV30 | TGTGCCTGGAAGGGGGGGCCGAACACCGGGGAGCTGTTTTTT | CAWKGGPNTGELFF
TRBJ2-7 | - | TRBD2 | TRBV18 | TGTGCCAGCTCACCAAGAACTAGCGGGAGCTACGAGCAGTACTTC | CASSPRTSGSYEQYF
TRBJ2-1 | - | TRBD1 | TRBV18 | TGTGCCAGCACGGAGGACAGGGGGAATGAGCAGTTCTTC | CASTEDRGNEQFF
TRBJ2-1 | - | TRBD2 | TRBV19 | TGTGCCAGTAGTATCACGGCTGGGGGAGGGAATGAGCAGTTCTTC | CASSITAGGGNEQFF
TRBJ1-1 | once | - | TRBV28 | TGTGCCAGCAGTTTAGTTGGCAGGGGTTATACTGAAGCTTTCTTT | CASSLVGRGYTEAFF
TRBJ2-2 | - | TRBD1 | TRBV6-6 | TGTGCCAGCAGTTCCTTGAAGGGGGCGTACACCGGGGAGCTGTTTTTT | CASSSLKGAYTGELFF
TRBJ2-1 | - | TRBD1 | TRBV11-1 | TGTGCCAGCAGCTCGCAGGGGGTCAGCCCATCTGAGCAGTTCTTC | CASSSQGVSPSEQFF
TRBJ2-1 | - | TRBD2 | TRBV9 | TGTGCCAGCACCAAGGCGGGAGGGCCAGGCAATGAGCAGTTCTTC | CASTKAGGPGNEQFF
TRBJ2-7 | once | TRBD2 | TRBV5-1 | TGCGCCAGCAGCTTGGCCGGGACTAGTGCCTACGAGCAGTACTTC | CASSLAGTSAYEQYF
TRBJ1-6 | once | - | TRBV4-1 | TGCGCCAGCAGCCAATGGGGACGGAGGGCGCTGGATTCGTCCCTCCACTTT | CASSQWGRRALDSSLHF
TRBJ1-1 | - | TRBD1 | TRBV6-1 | TGTGCCAGCAGTGAAGCACCGGACAGGGGGCTCCCCCATGAAGCTTTCTTT | CASSEAPDRGLPHEAFF